This TCR beta chain derives from a study of CD8 T cells in Susac syndrome. Study conclusions and caveats: The relatively small number of individuals in the TCR sequencing and HLA analysis was acknowledged by the study.

As concerns this clonotype: Its specificity is not known.

An input of roughly 0.5 to 1 ug of RNA was subjected to reverse transcription using random hexamers. An immunoSEQ multiplex PCR amplified TCR beta CDR3 over 54 Vbeta and 13 Jbeta. TCRdb called the immunoSEQ multiplex PCR reads again in MiXCR, with one record for every CDR3 protein. This table holds 190,000 or so distinct CDR3 sequences, 95% found once. TCR beta sequencing covered blood CD8+ and CD4+ T cells. Negative isolation yielded the CD8+ and CD4+ T cells, while FACS enriched the TEMRA cells. The CDR3 extends over 14 amino acids. The ends were cut back, 4 bases at V and 1 base at J, with 9 bases in the middle. Germline V lookup: CDR1 LGHDT, CDR2 YNNKEL (reference sequence).

The chain links TRBV3-1 to TRBJ2-3; D is perhaps TRBD2 (6 bases). Sequencing was done on a sample of CD4+ T cells from PBMCs. The TCR comes from a human donor with multiple sclerosis. The CDR3 loop is CASSRGDGTDTQYF. The CDR3 DNA follows: TGTGCCAGCAGCCGGGGGGACGGCACAGATACGCAGTATTTT.